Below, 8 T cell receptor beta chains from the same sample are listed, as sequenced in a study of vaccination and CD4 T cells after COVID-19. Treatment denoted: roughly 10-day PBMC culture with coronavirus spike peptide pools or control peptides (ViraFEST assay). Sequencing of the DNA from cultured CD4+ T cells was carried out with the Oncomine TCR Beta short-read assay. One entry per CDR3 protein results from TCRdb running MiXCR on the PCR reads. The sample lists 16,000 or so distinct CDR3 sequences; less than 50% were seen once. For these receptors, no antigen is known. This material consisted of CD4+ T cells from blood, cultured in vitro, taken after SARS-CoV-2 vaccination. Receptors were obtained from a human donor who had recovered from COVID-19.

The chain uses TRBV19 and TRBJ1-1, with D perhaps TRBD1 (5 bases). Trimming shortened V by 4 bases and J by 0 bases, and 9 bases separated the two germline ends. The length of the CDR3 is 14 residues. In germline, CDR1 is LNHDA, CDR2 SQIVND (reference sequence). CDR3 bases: TGTGCCAGTAGTAAGAGACAGTTGAACACTGAAGCTTTCTTT. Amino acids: CASSKRQLNTEAFF.

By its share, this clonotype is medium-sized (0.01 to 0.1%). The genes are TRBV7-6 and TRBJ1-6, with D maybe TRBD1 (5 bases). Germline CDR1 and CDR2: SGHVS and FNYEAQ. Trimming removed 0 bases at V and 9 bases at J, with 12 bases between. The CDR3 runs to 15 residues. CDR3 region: CASSLAAGTGSPLHF. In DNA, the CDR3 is TGTGCCAGCAGCTTAGCGGCAGGGACGGGTTCACCCCTCCACTTT. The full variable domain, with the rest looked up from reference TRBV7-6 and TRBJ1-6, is GAGVSQSPRYKVTKRGQDVALRCDPISGHVSLYWYRQALGQGPEFLTYFNYEAQQDKSGLPNDRFSAERPEGSISTLTIQRTEQRDSAMYRCASSLAAGTGSPLHFGNGTRLTVT.

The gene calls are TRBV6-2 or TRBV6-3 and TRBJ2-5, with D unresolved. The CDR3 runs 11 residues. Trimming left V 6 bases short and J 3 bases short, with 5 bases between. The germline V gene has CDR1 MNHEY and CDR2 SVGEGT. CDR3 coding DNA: TGTGCCAGCAGCCGGAAAGAGACCCAGTACTTC. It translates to CASSRKETQYF.

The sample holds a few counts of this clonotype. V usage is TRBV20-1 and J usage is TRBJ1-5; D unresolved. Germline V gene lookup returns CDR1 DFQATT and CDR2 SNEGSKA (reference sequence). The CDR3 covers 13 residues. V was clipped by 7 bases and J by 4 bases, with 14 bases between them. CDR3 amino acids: CSGIIGINQPQHF. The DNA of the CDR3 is TGCAGTGGTATCATCGGGATTAATCAGCCCCAGCATTTT.

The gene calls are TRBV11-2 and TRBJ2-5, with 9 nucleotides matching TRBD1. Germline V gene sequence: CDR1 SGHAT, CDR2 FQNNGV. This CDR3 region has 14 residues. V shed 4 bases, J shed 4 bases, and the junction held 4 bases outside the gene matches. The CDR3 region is CASSSGQGRETQYF. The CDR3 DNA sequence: TGTGCCAGCAGCTCGGGACAGGGTAGAGAGACCCAGTACTTC.

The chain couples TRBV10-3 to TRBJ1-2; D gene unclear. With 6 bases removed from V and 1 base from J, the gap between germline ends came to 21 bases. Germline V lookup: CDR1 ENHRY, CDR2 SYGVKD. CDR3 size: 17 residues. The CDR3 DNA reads TGTGCCATCAGGGACTCTAAAGGCGGCTTGGGTAACTATGGCTACACCTTC. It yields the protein CAIRDSKGGLGNYGYTF.

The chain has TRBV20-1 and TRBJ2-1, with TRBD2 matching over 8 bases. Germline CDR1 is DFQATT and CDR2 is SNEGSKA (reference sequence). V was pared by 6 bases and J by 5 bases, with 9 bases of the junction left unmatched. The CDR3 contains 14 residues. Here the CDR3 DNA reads TGCAGTGCCGACCAGCGGGAGTCGGACAATGAGCAGTTCTTC. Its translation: CSADQRESDNEQFF.

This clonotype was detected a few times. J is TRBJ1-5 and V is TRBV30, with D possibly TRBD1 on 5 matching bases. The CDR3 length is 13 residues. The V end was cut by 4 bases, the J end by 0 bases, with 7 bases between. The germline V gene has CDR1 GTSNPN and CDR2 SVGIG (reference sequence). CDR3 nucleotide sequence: TGTGCCTGGACAGGGAATAGCAATCAGCCCCAGCATTTT. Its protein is CAWTGNSNQPQHF.